These 3 T cell receptor beta chains were sequenced from one sample in a study of blood T cell repertoires in COVID-19. Some clones are missing from TCRdb's copy, which holds only in-frame ones; the method was immunoSEQ multiplex PCR. The data contain 90,000 or so clones, over 80% of them singletons. Sequenced sample: peripheral blood. The source is an older man with acute or convalescent COVID-19.

The V and J genes are TRBV5-8 and TRBJ2-3; TRBD2 might be the D (6 bases). The CDR3 consists of 15 residues. Germline CDR1 reads SGHTS; CDR2 reads YDEGEE. V was clipped by 2 bases and J by 4 bases, with 14 bases between them. The DNA of the CDR3 is TGTGCCAGCAGCTTTAGAAGGACTATCTCAGATACGCAGTATTTT. The encoded protein is CASSFRRTISDTQYF.

This clone was counted once. The chain is built from TRBV6-5 and TRBJ2-3; TRBD2 is a possible D gene (5 bases). Trimming pared 7 bases from V and 4 bases from J, leaving 18 bases between. CDR1 is MNHEY and CDR2 is SVGAGI in the germline V gene. CDR3 length: 15 residues. The CDR3 loop is CASTARRRSSDTQYF. The CDR3 nucleotides read TGTGCCAGCACGGCTCGGAGGCGGAGTTCAGATACGCAGTATTTT.

The chain couples TRBV28 to TRBJ1-3; D is ambiguous. Deletions cut 4 bases from V and 0 bases from J, with 10 bases between. CDR3 size: 15 residues. Germline V gene data show CDR1 as MDHEN and CDR2 as SYDVKM. The CDR3 here is CASSSTPVSGNTIYF. In nucleotides, the CDR3 is TGTGCCAGCAGTTCGACACCTGTCTCTGGAAACACCATATATTTT.